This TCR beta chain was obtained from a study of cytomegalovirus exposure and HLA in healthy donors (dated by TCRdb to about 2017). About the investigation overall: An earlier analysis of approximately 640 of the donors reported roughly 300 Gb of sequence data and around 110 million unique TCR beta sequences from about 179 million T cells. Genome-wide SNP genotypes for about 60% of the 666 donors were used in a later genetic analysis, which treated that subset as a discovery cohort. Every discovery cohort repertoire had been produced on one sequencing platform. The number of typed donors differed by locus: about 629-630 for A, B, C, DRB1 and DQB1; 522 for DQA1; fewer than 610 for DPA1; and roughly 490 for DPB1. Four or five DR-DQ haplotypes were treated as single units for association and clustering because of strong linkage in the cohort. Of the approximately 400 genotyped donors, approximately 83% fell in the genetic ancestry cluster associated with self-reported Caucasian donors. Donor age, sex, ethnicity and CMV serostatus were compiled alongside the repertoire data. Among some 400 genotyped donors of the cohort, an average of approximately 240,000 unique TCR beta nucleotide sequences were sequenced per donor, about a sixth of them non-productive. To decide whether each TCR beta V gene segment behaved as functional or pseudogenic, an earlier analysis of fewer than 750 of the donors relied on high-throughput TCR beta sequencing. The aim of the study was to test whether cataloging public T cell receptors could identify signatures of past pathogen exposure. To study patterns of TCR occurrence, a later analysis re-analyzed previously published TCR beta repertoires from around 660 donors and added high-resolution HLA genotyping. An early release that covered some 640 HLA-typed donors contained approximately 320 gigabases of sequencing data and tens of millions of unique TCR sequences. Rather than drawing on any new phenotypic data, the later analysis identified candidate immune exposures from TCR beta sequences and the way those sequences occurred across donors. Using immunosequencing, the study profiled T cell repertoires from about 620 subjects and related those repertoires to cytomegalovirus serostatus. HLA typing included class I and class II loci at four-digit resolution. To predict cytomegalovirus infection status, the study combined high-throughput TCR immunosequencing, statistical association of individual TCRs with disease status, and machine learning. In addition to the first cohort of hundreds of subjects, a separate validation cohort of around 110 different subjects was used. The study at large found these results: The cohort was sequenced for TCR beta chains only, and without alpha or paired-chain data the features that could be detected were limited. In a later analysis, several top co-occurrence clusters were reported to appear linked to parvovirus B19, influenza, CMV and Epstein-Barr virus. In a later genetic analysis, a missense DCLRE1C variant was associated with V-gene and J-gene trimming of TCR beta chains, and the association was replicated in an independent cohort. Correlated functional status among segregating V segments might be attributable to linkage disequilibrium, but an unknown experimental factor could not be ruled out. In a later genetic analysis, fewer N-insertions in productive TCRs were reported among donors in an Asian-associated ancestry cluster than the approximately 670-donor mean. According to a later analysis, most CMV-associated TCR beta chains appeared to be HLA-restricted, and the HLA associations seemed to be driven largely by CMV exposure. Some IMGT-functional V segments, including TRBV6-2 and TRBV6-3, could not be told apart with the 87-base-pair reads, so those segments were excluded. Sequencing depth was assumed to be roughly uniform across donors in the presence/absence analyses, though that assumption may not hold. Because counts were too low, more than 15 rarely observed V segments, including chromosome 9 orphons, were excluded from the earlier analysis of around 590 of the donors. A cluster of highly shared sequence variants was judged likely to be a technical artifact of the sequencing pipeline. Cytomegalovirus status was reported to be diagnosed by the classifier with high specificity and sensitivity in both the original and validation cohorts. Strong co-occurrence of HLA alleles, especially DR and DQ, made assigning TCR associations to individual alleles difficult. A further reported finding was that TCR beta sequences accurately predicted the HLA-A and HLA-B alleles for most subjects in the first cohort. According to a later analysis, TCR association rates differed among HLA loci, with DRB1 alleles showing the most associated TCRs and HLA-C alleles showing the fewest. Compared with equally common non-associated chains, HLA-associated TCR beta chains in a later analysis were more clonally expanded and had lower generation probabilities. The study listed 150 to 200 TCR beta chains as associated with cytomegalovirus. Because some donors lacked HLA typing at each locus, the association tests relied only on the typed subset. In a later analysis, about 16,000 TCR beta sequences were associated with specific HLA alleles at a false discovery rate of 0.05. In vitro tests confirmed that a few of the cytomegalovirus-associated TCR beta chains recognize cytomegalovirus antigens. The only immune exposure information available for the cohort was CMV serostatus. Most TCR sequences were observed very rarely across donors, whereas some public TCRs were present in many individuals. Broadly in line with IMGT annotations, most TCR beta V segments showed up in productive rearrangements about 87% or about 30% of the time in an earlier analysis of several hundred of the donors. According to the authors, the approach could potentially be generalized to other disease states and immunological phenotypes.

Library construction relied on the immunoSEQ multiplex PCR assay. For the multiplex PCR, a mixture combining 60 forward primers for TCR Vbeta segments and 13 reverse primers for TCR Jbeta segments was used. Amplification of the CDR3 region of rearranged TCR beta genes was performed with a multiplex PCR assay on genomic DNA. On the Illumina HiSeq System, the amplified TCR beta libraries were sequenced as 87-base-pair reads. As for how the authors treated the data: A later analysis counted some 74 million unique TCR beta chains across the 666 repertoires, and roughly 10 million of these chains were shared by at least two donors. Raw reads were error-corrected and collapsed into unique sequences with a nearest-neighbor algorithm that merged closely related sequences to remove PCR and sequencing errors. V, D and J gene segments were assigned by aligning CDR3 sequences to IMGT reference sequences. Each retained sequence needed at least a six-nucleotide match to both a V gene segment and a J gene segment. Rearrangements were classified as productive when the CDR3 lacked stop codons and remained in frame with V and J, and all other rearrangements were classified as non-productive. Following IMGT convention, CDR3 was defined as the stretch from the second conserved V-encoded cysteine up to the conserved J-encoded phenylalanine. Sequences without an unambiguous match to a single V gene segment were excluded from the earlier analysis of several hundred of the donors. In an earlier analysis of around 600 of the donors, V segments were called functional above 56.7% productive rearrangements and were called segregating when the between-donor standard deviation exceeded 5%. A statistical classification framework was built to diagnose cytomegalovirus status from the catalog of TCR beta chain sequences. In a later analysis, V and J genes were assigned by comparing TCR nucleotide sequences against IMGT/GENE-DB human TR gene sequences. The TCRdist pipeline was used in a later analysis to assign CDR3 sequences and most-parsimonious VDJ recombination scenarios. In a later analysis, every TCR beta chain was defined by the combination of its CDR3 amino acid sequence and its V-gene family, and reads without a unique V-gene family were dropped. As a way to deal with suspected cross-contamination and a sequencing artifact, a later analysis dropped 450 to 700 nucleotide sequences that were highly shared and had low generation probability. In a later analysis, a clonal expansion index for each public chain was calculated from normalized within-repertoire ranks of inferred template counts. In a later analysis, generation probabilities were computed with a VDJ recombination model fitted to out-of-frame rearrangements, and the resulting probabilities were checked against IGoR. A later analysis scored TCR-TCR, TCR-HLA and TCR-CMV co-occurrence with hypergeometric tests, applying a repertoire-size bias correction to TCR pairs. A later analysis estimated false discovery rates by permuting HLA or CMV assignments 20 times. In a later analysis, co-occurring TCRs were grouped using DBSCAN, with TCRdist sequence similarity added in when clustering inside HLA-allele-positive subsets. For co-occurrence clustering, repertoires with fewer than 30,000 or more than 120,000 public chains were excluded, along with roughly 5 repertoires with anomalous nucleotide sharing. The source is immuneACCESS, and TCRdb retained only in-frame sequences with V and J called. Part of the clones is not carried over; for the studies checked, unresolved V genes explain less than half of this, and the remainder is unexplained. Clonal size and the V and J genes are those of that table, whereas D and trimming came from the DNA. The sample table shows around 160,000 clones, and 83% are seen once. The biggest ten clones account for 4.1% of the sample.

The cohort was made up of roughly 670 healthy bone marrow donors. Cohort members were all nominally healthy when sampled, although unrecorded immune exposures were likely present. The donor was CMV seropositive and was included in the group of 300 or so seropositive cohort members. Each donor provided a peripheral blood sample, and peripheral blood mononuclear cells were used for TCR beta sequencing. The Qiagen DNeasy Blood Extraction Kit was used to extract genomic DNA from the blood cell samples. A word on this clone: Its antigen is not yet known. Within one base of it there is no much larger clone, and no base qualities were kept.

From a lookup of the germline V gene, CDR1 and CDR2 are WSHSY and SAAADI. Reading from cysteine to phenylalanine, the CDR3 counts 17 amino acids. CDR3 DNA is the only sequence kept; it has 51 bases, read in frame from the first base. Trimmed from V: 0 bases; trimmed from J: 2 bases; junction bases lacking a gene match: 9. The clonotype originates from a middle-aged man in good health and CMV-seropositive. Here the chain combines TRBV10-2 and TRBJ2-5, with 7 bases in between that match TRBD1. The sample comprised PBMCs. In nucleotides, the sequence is TGCGCCAGCAGTGAGTCAAAATACGGGACAGCTCAAGAGACCCAGTACTTC. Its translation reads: CASSESKYGTAQETQYF.